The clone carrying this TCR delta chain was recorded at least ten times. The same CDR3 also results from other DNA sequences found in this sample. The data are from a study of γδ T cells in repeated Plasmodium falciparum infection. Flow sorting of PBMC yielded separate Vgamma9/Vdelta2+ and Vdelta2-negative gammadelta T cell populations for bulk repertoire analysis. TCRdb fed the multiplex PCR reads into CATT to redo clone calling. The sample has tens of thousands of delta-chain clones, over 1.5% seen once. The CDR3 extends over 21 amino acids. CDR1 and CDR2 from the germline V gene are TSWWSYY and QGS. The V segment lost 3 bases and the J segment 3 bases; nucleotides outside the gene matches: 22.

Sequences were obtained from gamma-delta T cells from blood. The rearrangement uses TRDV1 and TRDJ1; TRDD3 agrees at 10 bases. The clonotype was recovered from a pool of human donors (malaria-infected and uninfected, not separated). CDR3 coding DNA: TGTGCTCTTGGGGACTCGGCCTTCCTCCGGGCTGGGGGATATTGCCCCGATAAACTCATCTTT. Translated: CALGDSAFLRAGGYCPDKLIF.